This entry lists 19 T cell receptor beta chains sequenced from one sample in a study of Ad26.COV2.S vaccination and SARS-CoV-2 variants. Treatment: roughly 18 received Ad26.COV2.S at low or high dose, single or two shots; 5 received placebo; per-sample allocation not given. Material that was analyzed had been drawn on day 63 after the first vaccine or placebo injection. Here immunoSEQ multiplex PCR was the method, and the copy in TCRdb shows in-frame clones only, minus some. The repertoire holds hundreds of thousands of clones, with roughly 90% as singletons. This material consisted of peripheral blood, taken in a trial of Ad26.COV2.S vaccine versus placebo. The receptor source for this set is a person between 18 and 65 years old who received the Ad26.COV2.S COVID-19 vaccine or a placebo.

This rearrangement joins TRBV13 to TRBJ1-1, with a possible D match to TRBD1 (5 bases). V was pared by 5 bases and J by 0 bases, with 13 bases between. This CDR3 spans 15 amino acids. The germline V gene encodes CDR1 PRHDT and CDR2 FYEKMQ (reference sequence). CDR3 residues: CASSPIGHLNTEAFF. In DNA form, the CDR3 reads TGTGCCAGCAGCCCCATTGGACACCTGAACACTGAAGCTTTCTTT.

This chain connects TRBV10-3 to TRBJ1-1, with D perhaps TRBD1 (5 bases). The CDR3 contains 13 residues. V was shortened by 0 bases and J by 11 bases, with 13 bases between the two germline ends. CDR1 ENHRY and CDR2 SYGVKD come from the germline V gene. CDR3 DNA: TGTGCCATCAGTGAGTCGGGGGGAATGGCGGCTTTCTTT. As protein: CAISESGGMAAFF.

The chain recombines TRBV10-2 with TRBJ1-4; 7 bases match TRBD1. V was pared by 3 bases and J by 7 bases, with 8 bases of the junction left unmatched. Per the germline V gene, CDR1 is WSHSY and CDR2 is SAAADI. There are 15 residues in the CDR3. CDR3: CASSERQGWGEKLFF. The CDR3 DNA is TGCGCCAGCAGTGAACGACAGGGTTGGGGTGAAAAACTGTTTTTT.

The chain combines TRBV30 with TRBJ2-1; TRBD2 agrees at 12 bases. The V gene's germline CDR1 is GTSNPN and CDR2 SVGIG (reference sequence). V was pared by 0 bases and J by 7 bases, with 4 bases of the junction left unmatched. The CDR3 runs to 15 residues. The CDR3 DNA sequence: TGTGCCTGGAGTGTAAGGACTAGCGGGAAGAATGAGCAGTTCTTC. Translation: CAWSVRTSGKNEQFF. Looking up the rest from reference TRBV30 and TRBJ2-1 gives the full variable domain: SQTIHQWPATLVQPVGSPLSLECTVEGTSNPNLYWYRQAAGRGLQLLFYSVGIGQISSEVPQNLSASRPQDRQFILSSKKLLLSDSGFYLCAWSVRTSGKNEQFFGPGTRLTVL.

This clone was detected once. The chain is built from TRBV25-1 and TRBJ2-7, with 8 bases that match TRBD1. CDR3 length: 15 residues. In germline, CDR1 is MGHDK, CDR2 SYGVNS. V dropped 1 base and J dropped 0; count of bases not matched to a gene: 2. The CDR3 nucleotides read TGTGCCAGCAGTGAATCGGACAGGGTCTCCTACGAGCAGTACTTC. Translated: CASSESDRVSYEQYF.

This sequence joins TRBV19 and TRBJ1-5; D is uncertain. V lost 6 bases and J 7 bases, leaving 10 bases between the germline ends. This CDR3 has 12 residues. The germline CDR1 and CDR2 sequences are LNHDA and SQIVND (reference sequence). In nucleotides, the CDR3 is TGTGCCAGTAGATGGGGAAGACAGCCCCAGCATTTT. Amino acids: CASRWGRQPQHF.

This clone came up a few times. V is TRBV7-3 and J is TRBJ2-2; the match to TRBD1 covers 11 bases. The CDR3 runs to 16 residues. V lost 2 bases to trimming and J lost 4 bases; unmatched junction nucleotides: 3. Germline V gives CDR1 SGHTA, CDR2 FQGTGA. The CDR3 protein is CASSLGQGAGTGELFF. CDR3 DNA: TGTGCCAGCAGCTTAGGACAGGGGGCGGGCACCGGGGAGCTGTTTTTT.

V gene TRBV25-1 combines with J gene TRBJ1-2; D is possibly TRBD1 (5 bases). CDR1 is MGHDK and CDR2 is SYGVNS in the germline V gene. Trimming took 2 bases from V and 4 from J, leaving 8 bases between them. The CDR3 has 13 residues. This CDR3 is CASSETGVYGYTF. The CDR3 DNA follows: TGTGCCAGCAGTGAAACAGGAGTCTATGGCTACACCTTC.

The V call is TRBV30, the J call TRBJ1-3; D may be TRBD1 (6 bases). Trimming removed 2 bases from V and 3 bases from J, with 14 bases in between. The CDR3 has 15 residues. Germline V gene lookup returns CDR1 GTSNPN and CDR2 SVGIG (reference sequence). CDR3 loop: CAWSIDRNRGNTIYF. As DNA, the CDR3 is TGTGCCTGGAGTATTGACAGGAACCGTGGAAACACCATATATTTT. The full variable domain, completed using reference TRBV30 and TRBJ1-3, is SQTIHQWPATLVQPVGSPLSLECTVEGTSNPNLYWYRQAAGRGLQLLFYSVGIGQISSEVPQNLSASRPQDRQFILSSKKLLLSDSGFYLCAWSIDRNRGNTIYFGEGSWLTVV.

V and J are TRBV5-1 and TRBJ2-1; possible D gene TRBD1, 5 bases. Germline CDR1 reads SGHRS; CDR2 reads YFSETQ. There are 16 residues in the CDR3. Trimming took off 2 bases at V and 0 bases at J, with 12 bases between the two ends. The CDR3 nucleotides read TGCGCCAGCAGCTTTTTAGCAGACAGCTCCTACAATGAGCAGTTCTTC. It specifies CASSFLADSSYNEQFF.

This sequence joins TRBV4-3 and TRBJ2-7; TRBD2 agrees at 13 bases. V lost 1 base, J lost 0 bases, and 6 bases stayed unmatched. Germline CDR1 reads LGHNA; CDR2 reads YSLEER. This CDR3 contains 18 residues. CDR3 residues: CASSQVLAGGPLSYEQYF. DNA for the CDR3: TGCGCCAGCAGCCAAGTACTAGCGGGGGGGCCGCTCTCCTACGAGCAGTACTTC.

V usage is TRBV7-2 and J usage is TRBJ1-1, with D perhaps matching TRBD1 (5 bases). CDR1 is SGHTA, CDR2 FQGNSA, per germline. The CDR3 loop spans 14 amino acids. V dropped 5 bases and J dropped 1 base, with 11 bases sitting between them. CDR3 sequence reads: CASSPVGGNTEAFF. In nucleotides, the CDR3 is TGTGCCAGCAGCCCCGTCGGGGGGAACACTGAAGCTTTCTTT. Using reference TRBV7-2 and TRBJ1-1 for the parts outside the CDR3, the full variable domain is GAGVSQSPSNKVTEKGKDVELRCDPISGHTALYWYRQSLGQGLEFLIYFQGNSAPDKSGLPSDRFSAERTGGSVSTLTIQRTQQEDSAVYLCASSPVGGNTEAFFGQGTRLTVV.

The CDR3 bases are TGCGCCAGCAGCTTAAGGCAGGGGAGGTCCAGTGAAGCTTTCTTT. Encoded protein: CASSLRQGRSSEAFF. The V gene is TRBV5-1, the J gene TRBJ1-1; D is possibly TRBD1 (6 bases). CDR3 length: 15 residues. The ends were cut back, 2 bases at V and 7 bases at J, with 18 bases in the middle. Germline CDR1 is SGHRS and CDR2 is YFSETQ.

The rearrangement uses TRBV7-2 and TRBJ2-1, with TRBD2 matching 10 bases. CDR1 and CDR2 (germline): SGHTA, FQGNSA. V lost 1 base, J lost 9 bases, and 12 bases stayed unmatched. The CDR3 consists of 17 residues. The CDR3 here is CASSLGWSGRAKSEQFF. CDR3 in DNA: TGTGCCAGCAGCTTAGGGTGGAGCGGGAGGGCCAAGAGTGAGCAGTTCTTC.

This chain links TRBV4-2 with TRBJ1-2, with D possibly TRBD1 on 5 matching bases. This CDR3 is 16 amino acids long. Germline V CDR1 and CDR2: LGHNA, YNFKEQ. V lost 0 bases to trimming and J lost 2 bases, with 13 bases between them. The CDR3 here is CASSQESGTVNYGYTF. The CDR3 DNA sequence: TGTGCCAGCAGCCAAGAGTCCGGGACGGTAAACTATGGCTACACCTTC.

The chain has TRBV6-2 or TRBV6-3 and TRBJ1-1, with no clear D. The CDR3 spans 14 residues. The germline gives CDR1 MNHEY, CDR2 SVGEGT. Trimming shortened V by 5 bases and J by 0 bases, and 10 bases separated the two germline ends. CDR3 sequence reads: CASSLAGMNTEAFF. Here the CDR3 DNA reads TGTGCCAGCAGTCTGGCAGGCATGAACACTGAAGCTTTCTTT.

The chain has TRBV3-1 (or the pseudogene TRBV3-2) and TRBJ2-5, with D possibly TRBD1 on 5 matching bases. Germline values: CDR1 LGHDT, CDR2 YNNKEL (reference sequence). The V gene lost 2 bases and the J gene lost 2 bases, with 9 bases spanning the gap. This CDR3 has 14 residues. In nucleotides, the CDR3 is TGTGCCAGCAGCCAACATACAGGACAAGAGACCCAGTACTTC. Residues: CASSQHTGQETQYF.

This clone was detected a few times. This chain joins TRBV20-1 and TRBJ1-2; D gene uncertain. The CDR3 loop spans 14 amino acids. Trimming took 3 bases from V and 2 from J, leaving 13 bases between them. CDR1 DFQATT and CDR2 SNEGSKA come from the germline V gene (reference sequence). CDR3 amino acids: CSASRDPANYGYTF. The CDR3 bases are TGCAGTGCTAGTAGAGATCCGGCCAACTATGGCTACACCTTC.

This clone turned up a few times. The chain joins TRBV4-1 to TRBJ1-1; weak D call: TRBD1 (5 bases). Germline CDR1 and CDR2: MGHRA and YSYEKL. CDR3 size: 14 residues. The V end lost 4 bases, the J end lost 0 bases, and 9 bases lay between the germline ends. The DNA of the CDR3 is TGCGCCAGCAGCCGCCCACAGGTGAACACTGAAGCTTTCTTT. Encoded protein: CASSRPQVNTEAFF.